The clone carrying this TCR beta chain was recorded at least ten times. The sample originates from a study of HIV-infected children after antiretroviral therapy interruption. Unique molecular identifiers were included in an RNA-based 3' RACE TCR library. In TCRdb, the 3' RACE reads were re-called with MiXCR into one record per CDR3 protein. The sample records fewer than 100,000 distinct CDR3 sequences, around 6.9% being singletons. Treatment reported: PENTA 11 planned treatment interruption arm or continuous ART arm. Germline V lookup: CDR1 MNHNY, CDR2 SVGAGI (reference sequence). The CDR3 is made up of 15 amino acids. Losses at the gene ends were 2 bases for V and 7 bases for J; bases not matched to a gene: 6.

Sequenced here: CD45RA+ CD4+ T cells from PBMCs, pooled from several time points, sampled from a donor given antiretroviral therapy, either interrupted or continuous. The sample's subset: naive CD4+ CD45RA+ CD45RO- T cells. The origin of this receptor is a pool of human donors with HIV. The chain combines TRBV6-6 with TRBJ2-2; 8 bases match TRBD1. The CDR3 sequence is CASSYPDRVGGELFF. CDR3 nucleotide sequence: TGTGCCAGCAGTTACCCGGACAGGGTTGGCGGGGAGCTGTTTTTT.